This is a list of T cell receptor beta chains from one sample in a study of blood T cell repertoires in COVID-19. Some clones are missing from TCRdb's copy, which holds only in-frame ones; the method was immunoSEQ multiplex PCR. The sample shows about 180,000 clones, 70% to 90% of them seen only once. Sample: peripheral blood. These receptors were collected from a woman in her forties or fifties with COVID-19, enrolled during active disease. Each CDR3 is given with its conserved first and last residue. D genes are given only for firm matches. Where a row states a size, it is once, few, many or the class of an expanded clone; other rows omit it.

j_call clone_size d_call v_call cdr3_nt cdr3_aa
TRBJ2-1 NA NA TRBV4-1 TGCGCCAGCAGCCAGACCGGGATCCTCTCCTACAATGAGCAGTTCTTC CASSQTGILSYNEQFF
TRBJ1-2 NA NA TRBV28 TGTGCCAGCGGTCGACAGATTGGCTACACCTTC CASGRQIGYTF
TRBJ2-5 NA TRBD2 TRBV20-1 TGCAAACCCGGGGGGGGGACCCAGTACTTC CKPGGGTQYF
TRBJ2-7 NA TRBD1 TRBV6-5 TGTGCCAGCAGTTACTCAGAGACAGGGGCCGACGAGCAGTACTTC CASSYSETGADEQYF
TRBJ2-2 NA TRBD1 TRBV10-3 TGTGCCATCAGTGGGGGGACAGGGGGAAGGTCGACTGTGACCGGGGAGCTGTTTTTT CAISGGTGGRSTVTGELFF
TRBJ1-1 NA TRBD1 TRBV3-1/TRBV3-2 TGTGCCAGCAGCCGGGACAGCGGCAACACTGAAGCTTTCTTT CASSRDSGNTEAFF
TRBJ2-7 NA NA TRBV6-5 TGTGCCACCGTAACGATTCCAGGGGATTACGAGCAGTACTTC CATVTIPGDYEQYF
TRBJ2-7 NA NA TRBV6-2/TRBV6-3 TGTGCCAGCAGTTATACAGGTTACTCCTACGAGCAGTACTTC CASSYTGYSYEQYF
TRBJ1-2 NA NA TRBV28 TGTGCCAGCAGTGGGGCCTATGGCTACACCTTC CASSGAYGYTF
TRBJ2-1 NA NA TRBV28 TGTGCCAGCAGTCCTCCGGCCGGGGGCTCCTACAATGAGCAGTTCTTC CASSPPAGGSYNEQFF
TRBJ1-5 NA NA TRBV30 TGTGCCTGGAGTTCGTTAGGGGGACCCAATCAGCCCCAGCATTTT CAWSSLGGPNQPQHF
TRBJ2-5 NA NA TRBV5-1 TGCGCCAGCAGCCACGACACCCAAGAGACCCAGTACTTC CASSHDTQETQYF
TRBJ2-7 NA TRBD2 TRBV6-5 TGTGCCAGCAGCCGGGGAGTAGCGGGGGGAAGGGAGCAGTACTTC CASSRGVAGGREQYF
TRBJ1-2 NA TRBD1 TRBV15 TGTGCCACCAGCAGAGCTACAGGGGGTAGTGGCTACACCTTC CATSRATGGSGYTF
TRBJ2-1 NA TRBD1 TRBV5-4 TGTGCCAGCAGCTTACAGGGGAGCTGGGAGCAGTTCTTC CASSLQGSWEQFF
TRBJ2-3 NA NA TRBV12-3/TRBV12-4 TGTGCCAGCAGTTCCAGAACAGATACGCAGTATTTT CASSSRTDTQYF
TRBJ1-5 NA NA TRBV2 TGTGCCAGCAGTCTGGGAGATCAGCCCCAGCATTTT CASSLGDQPQHF
TRBJ2-5 NA NA TRBV30 TGTGCCTGGAGTGTACTGGTTGGAGAGACCCAGTACTTC CAWSVLVGETQYF
TRBJ1-2 NA NA TRBV11-3 TGTGCCAGCAGCCAAGAAACAGGATACTATGGCTACACCTTC CASSQETGYYGYTF
TRBJ2-7 NA TRBD1 TRBV4-2 TGTGCCAGCAGCCAAGGCGGGGGACAGGGGGCCTACGAGCAGTACTTC CASSQGGGQGAYEQYF
TRBJ1-2 NA TRBD1 TRBV20-1 TGCAGTGCTAGTGGACAGGACCTCTATGGCTACACCTTC CSASGQDLYGYTF
TRBJ2-3 once NA TRBV3-1/TRBV3-2 TGTGCCAGCAGCCAGACTAGGACCGTGCAAGATACGCAGTATTTT CASSQTRTVQDTQYF
TRBJ2-1 once TRBD2 TRBV19 TGTGCCAGTTCGGGTAGCGGGGTCTACGGTGAGCAGTTCTTC CASSGSGVYGEQFF
TRBJ2-4 NA TRBD1 TRBV6-2/TRBV6-3 TGTGCCAGCAGTAGGGACAGCGCCTCAGGCATTCAGTACTTC CASSRDSASGIQYF
TRBJ1-1 NA NA TRBV9 TGTGCCAGCAGCGTTCCAGAGGGGGGGGCGAGCACTGAAGCTTTCTTT CASSVPEGGASTEAFF
TRBJ1-2 NA TRBD1 TRBV7-9 TGTGCCAGCAGCCAGCTAGGACAGGGGGCGAACTATGGCTACACCTTC CASSQLGQGANYGYTF
TRBJ1-3 NA NA TRBV9 TGTGCCAGCAGCGTAGTGGGAGCGACTGGAAACACCATATATTTT CASSVVGATGNTIYF
TRBJ2-7 NA TRBD2 TRBV6-5 TGTGCCAGCAGTTACAACCTAGCGGGGGCCTACGAGCAGTACTTC CASSYNLAGAYEQYF
TRBJ1-5 NA NA TRBV5-1 TGCGCCAGCAGCTTGGCAGGGTATAGCAATCAGCCCCAGCATTTT CASSLAGYSNQPQHF
TRBJ2-5 NA NA TRBV18 TGTGCCAGCTCACCTTCGGAGACCCAGTACTTC CASSPSETQYF
TRBJ2-7 NA TRBD2 TRBV4-1 TGCGCCAGCAGCCAATTAAGGACTAGCGGCTACGAGCAGTACTTC CASSQLRTSGYEQYF
TRBJ2-3 few TRBD2 TRBV5-6 TGTGCCAGCAGCCGACTAGCGGACAGCACAGATACGCAGTATTTT CASSRLADSTDTQYF
TRBJ2-7 NA NA TRBV18 TGTGCCAGCTCACCACCTCCAGGGTCCTACGAGCAGTACTTC CASSPPPGSYEQYF
TRBJ2-7 NA TRBD2 TRBV9 TGTGCCAGCAGCGTAGGGCTAGCGGGGGCCTACGAGCAGTACTTC CASSVGLAGAYEQYF
TRBJ2-7 NA NA TRBV6-6 TGTGCCAGCAGTTATGAGGGTTCTGGTTACGAGCAGTACTTC CASSYEGSGYEQYF
TRBJ1-2 NA NA TRBV6-5 TGTGCCAGCAGTTACTCGAGTTCGCAGGGGAAGAATGGCTACACCTTC CASSYSSSQGKNGYTF
TRBJ2-1 NA TRBD2 TRBV10-2 TGCGCCAGCAGTGATGGGCGGGGGGGCGCGAATGAGCAGTTCTTC CASSDGRGGANEQFF
TRBJ1-2 NA TRBD1 TRBV7-8 TGTGCCAGCAGCCTAGGACAGGGTAGCTTCGGCTACACCTTC CASSLGQGSFGYTF
TRBJ2-5 NA TRBD2 TRBV19 TGTGCCAGTAGAGACCCGGGGGGGCAAGAGACCCAGTACTTC CASRDPGGQETQYF
TRBJ1-1 NA NA TRBV4-2 TGTGCCAGCAGCCAGGACGAGTCAGGGTACACTGAAGCTTTCTTT CASSQDESGYTEAFF
TRBJ2-7 NA NA TRBV5-4 TGTGCCAGCAGCCCCTCTTCCTCCGAGCAGTACTTC CASSPSSSEQYF
TRBJ2-1 NA NA TRBV19 TGTGCCAGTAGTAAACGGACAGATGAGCAGTTCTTC CASSKRTDEQFF
TRBJ2-7 NA NA TRBV6-7 TGTGCCAGCAGTTACTCAGTTCAGGGATCCTACGAGCAGTACTTC CASSYSVQGSYEQYF
TRBJ1-3 NA TRBD1 TRBV4-1 TGCGCCAGCAGCCAACCTGACAGGGGCGGAAACACCATATATTTT CASSQPDRGGNTIYF
TRBJ1-1 NA NA TRBV6-5 TGTGCCAGTGAACAGGGAAGGAACACTGAAGCTTTCTTT CASEQGRNTEAFF
TRBJ1-1 NA NA TRBV30 TGTGCCTGCTCCGGAACAGATCAAGAAGCTTTCTTT CACSGTDQEAFF
TRBJ1-6 NA NA TRBV30 TGTGCCTGCCTACCCCGTCCAGTCGCGGATTCACCCCTCCACTTT CACLPRPVADSPLHF
TRBJ2-3 NA NA TRBV4-2 TGTGCCAGCAGCCAAGATGAGGCAGCTTCAGATACGCAGTATTTT CASSQDEAASDTQYF
TRBJ1-5 NA NA TRBV19 TGTGCCAGCCAACAGGGTAATCAAGGGCTCTATAGCAATCAGCCCCAGCATTTT CASQQGNQGLYSNQPQHF
TRBJ2-2 NA NA TRBV4-3 TGCGCCAGCAGCCAAGATAGCCTAGCCCCCACCGGGGAGCTGTTTTTT CASSQDSLAPTGELFF
TRBJ1-4 NA NA TRBV6-5 TGTGCCAGCAGGGCCGACAGCGTAACGGAAAAACTGTTTTTT CASRADSVTEKLFF
TRBJ1-3 once NA TRBV28 TGTGCCAGCAGTTTAAGGCACGGGGTTGGAAACACCATATATTTT CASSLRHGVGNTIYF
TRBJ2-7 NA NA TRBV30 TGTGCCTGGAACCGAGGGCTCGGCTCCTACGAGCAGTACTTC CAWNRGLGSYEQYF